Listed below are T cell receptor beta chains from one sample, sequenced in a study of cytomegalovirus exposure and HLA in healthy donors. Repertoires were generated with immunoSEQ multiplex PCR, while TCRdb's copy carries only in-frame clones and drops some. There are tens of thousands of clones in the sample; approximately 93% occur only once, and 2.5% to 4% lies in the top ten. The sample taken for sequencing was PBMCs. These receptor sequences come from a woman aged 18-30 years in good health and CMV-seropositive. The CDR3 runs from the conserved cysteine through the conserved F or W. D genes are given only for firm matches.

V gene	D gene	J gene	CDR3 protein
TRBV19	.	TRBJ1-6	CASSSTPGAILNSDNSPLHF
TRBV12-2	.	TRBJ1-6	CASRLTPGTGISPLHF
TRBV5-6	TRBD2	TRBJ2-1	CASSPVLAGGSNEQFF
TRBV4-3	.	TRBJ1-3	CASSQDEGNTIYF
TRBV7-9	.	TRBJ1-2	CASSLGGDGYTF
TRBV29-1	TRBD1	TRBJ1-2	CSVDGETGRIYGYTF
TRBV9	TRBD1	TRBJ2-1	CASSVLTGDEDEQFF
TRBV7-9	.	TRBJ2-7	CASGSYRVLYEQYF
TRBV29-1	.	TRBJ2-5	CSVEVGGSRYQETQYF
TRBV7-2	.	TRBJ1-5	CASSLRRSNQPQHF
TRBV6-6	TRBD1	TRBJ1-4	CASSLDRVVEKLFF
TRBV7-9	.	TRBJ1-3	CASSLRRQDSGNTIYF
TRBV27	TRBD1	TRBJ2-5	CASSFTRTGGETQYF
TRBV6-4	TRBD2	TRBJ2-1	CASSDSGVAGDPGEQFF
TRBV5-4	TRBD1	TRBJ2-6	CASSSTTGTGNSGANVLTF
TRBV5-1	TRBD2	TRBJ2-7	CASSPGGTSGGYEQYF
TRBV4-1	.	TRBJ2-7	CASSQVIMGDSGDYEQYF
TRBV9	TRBD2	TRBJ2-1	CASSVWASGGSYNEQFF
TRBV5-6	TRBD1	TRBJ1-4	CASSLMSGQGGEKLFF
TRBV7-7	.	TRBJ2-2	CASSLARGTNTGELFF
TRBV6-1	.	TRBJ1-2	CASSYNRDYGYTF
TRBV7-3	TRBD2	TRBJ2-3	CASSLTGGTMDTDTQYF
TRBV5-1	.	TRBJ1-3	CASSLGTAGNTIYF
TRBV6-6	.	TRBJ2-1	CASSGDGIYNEQFF
TRBV4-3	.	TRBJ1-4	CASSQPQPGGPNEKLFF
TRBV7-2	.	TRBJ2-7	CASSLYYEQYF
TRBV28	.	TRBJ2-7	CASSLSGYEQYF
TRBV19	.	TRBJ2-3	CASSRVTRSWDTQYF
TRBV28	.	TRBJ1-5	CASSLSSRNQPQHF
TRBV2	.	TRBJ1-2	CASSGGTSYGYTF
TRBV6-4	TRBD1	TRBJ2-5	CASSDDRGGTQYF
TRBV27	TRBD1	TRBJ1-5	CASSLRQGTQPQHF
TRBV29-1	.	TRBJ1-5	CSVREGGDQPQHF
TRBV4-3	TRBD1	TRBJ1-1	CASSHPGTGRRAFF
TRBV15	TRBD1	TRBJ1-1	CATSRSRNRGRQATEAFF
TRBV4-3	.	TRBJ1-1	CASSQDEGVSNTEAFF
TRBV30	.	TRBJ1-1	CAWSGGGTEAFF
TRBV4-3	TRBD2	TRBJ2-5	CASSQGLAGGETQYF
TRBV6-5	TRBD1	TRBJ2-5	CASRQGSNQETQYF
TRBV29-1	.	TRBJ1-2	CSGQVSNYGYTF
TRBV28	TRBD1	TRBJ1-1	CASSQPGQTNTEAFF
TRBV4-2	.	TRBJ2-2	CASSQDSGGSNTGELFF
TRBV19	.	TRBJ1-4	CASSIQGEKLFF
TRBV6-4	TRBD1	TRBJ1-4	CASSPPFKGARQGRNEKLFF
TRBV4-3	TRBD2	TRBJ2-2	CASSQGLAGLTGELFF
TRBV6-4	.	TRBJ2-2	CASRAARDTGELFF
TRBV7-9	TRBD1	TRBJ2-2	CASSLGQGAGELFF
TRBV29-1	TRBD1	TRBJ1-1	CSVDIGVEKGQGARKVEIDTEAFF
TRBV6-5	.	TRBJ2-3	CASTIGGTDTQYF
TRBV30	TRBD1	TRBJ1-5	CAWSGVASDRGTYSNQPQHF
TRBV19	.	TRBJ1-2	CASSTPDWGYTF
TRBV7-8	.	TRBJ1-2	CASSLTEGFGYTF
TRBV19	TRBD2	TRBJ2-1	CASSISRTSLSSYEQFF
TRBV7-6	.	TRBJ2-7	CASSFRQGPSYEQYF
TRBV19	.	TRBJ2-4	CASNAGAKNIQYF